These 26 T cell receptor beta chains were all obtained from the same sample, sequenced in a study of CD8+CD57+ T cells in acquired aplastic anemia. The TCR beta profiling, which covered VDJ combination and CDR3 sequence, was carried out using genomic DNA as the template. TCRdb ran MiXCR on the reads and lists one entry per CDR3 protein. The repertoire holds a few hundred thousand distinct CDR3 sequences, 60% to 65% seen once, with over 25% in the top ten. Sequenced sample: sorted CD4+, CD8+, or CD8+CD57+ T cells (not recorded which) from PBMCs. These receptors were collected from a human donor in good health.

V and J are TRBV9 and TRBJ2-3, with 7 nucleotides matching TRBD1. Germline values: CDR1 SGDLS, CDR2 YYNGEE. Losses at the gene ends were 3 bases for V and 0 bases for J; bases not matched to a gene: 4. The CDR3 is made up of 15 amino acids. The CDR3 nucleotides are TGTGCCAGCAGCGAACGGGACAGTAGCACAGATACGCAGTATTTT. It codes for CASSERDSSTDTQYF.

This chain uses TRBV2 with TRBJ2-2; no reliable D call. Germline CDR1 is SNHLY and CDR2 is FYNNEI. The CDR3 length is 12 residues. Trimming cost V 7 bases and J 4 bases, with 7 bases left between them. This CDR3 reads CASKIGTGELFF. CDR3 DNA: TGTGCCAGCAAGATAGGCACCGGGGAGCTGTTTTTT.

Ten or more counts support this clonotype. The chain recombines TRBV4-3 with TRBJ1-1; unclear D gene. The CDR3 contains 14 residues. Germline V CDR1 and CDR2: LGHNA, YSLEER. Trimming stripped 7 bases from V and 3 bases from J, with 15 bases between. The CDR3 DNA follows: TGCGCCAGCACGTCCGGGCCGAGCGACACTGAAGCTTTCTTT. Protein: CASTSGPSDTEAFF.

The V call is TRBV19, the J call TRBJ2-7, with 7 bases that match TRBD1. From germline, CDR1 is LNHDA and CDR2 SQIVND (reference sequence). The CDR3 is made up of 14 amino acids. Losses at the gene ends were 4 bases for V and 2 bases for J; bases not matched to a gene: 5. CDR3 region: CASSTQTGTYEQYF. In nucleotides, the CDR3 is TGTGCCAGTAGTACTCAGACAGGGACCTACGAGCAGTACTTC.

This clonotype was found many times. The chain joins TRBV7-9 to TRBJ2-2; 7 positions match TRBD2. The germline V gene has CDR1 SEHNR and CDR2 FQNEAQ (reference sequence). Losses at the gene ends were 0 bases for V and 6 bases for J; bases not matched to a gene: 1. This CDR3 comprises 14 residues. The CDR3 here is CASSLAGGPGELFF. The CDR3, as DNA: TGTGCCAGCAGCTTAGCGGGAGGGCCCGGGGAGCTGTTTTTT.

This clonotype was recorded at least ten times. The chain joins TRBV27 to TRBJ2-7; TRBD1 or TRBD2 may be the D gene (5 bases each). With 3 bases removed from V and 2 bases from J, the gap between germline ends came to 14 bases. CDR3 length: 15 residues. CDR1 MNHEY and CDR2 SMNVEV come from the germline V gene (reference sequence). For the CDR3, the DNA is TGTGCCAGCAGTTTCTCGGGGCTGCGGACCTACGAGCAGTACTTC. Translating it yields CASSFSGLRTYEQYF.

The CDR3: CASSRQGSSNQPQHF. In DNA, the CDR3 is TGTGCCAGCAGTAGGCAGGGGTCAAGCAATCAGCCCCAGCATTTT. The V gene is TRBV2, the J gene TRBJ1-5; TRBD1 is a possible D gene (6 bases). This CDR3 has 15 residues. CDR1 and CDR2 (germline): SNHLY, FYNNEI. Between the trimmed V and J ends, which lost 5 bases and 1 base, there was a span of 12 bases.

For this clonotype: A junction boundary mismatches the germline segment, possibly from a read error. The genes are TRBV7-9 and TRBJ1-2; TRBD1 matches at 7 bases. CDR1 is SEHNR, CDR2 FQNEAQ, per germline (reference sequence). CDR3 length: 13 amino acids. CDR3 DNA: TGCGCCAGCAGCTTCGGGACAGCAAATGGCTACACCTTC. Its protein product is CASSFGTANGYTF.

In this sample, this clonotype turned up a few times. CDR3 nucleotide sequence: TGTGCCAGCAGCTTAGTCTTGACGGGGACTGAAGCTTTCTTT. Translated, it gives CASSLVLTGTEAFF. The V and J genes are TRBV7-9 and TRBJ1-1; no clear D gene. The CDR3 runs to 14 residues. Germline lookup yields CDR1 SEHNR and CDR2 FQNEAQ (reference sequence). The ends were cut back, 1 base at V and 5 bases at J, with 11 bases in the middle.

The gene calls are TRBV7-9 and TRBJ1-5, with 7 bases that match TRBD1. Germline V gene data show CDR1 as SEHNR and CDR2 as FQNEAQ (reference sequence). V shed 0 bases, J shed 4 bases, and the junction held 3 bases outside the gene matches. The CDR3 is 15 residues long. CDR3 amino acids: CASSLALQGNQPQHF. As DNA, the CDR3 is TGTGCCAGCAGCTTAGCTCTACAGGGGAATCAGCCCCAGCATTTT.

This clonotype has a count of ten or more. The chain couples TRBV29-1 to TRBJ2-2, with D uncertain. CDR1 is SQVTM, CDR2 ANQGSEA, per germline. The CDR3 length is 14 residues. Trimming removed 7 bases from V and 4 bases from J, with 16 bases in between. This CDR3 reads CSALSSVSTGELFF. The CDR3 nucleotides are TGCAGCGCCCTTTCTAGTGTGAGCACCGGGGAGCTGTTTTTT.

This clonotype occurred many times. This chain uses TRBV6-6 with TRBJ2-7; no reliable D call. The V and J ends lost 6 bases and 2 bases respectively, with 14 bases between them. CDR3 length: 14 residues. Germline V gives CDR1 MNHNY, CDR2 SVGAGI (reference sequence). CDR3 bases: TGTGCCAGCAGCCCTGACCGGTTTGCCTACGAGCAGTACTTC. Encoded protein: CASSPDRFAYEQYF.

The V call is TRBV19, the J call TRBJ2-7, with D perhaps TRBD2 (6 bases). Germline CDR1 and CDR2: LNHDA and SQIVND (reference sequence). Trimming removed 4 bases at V and 3 bases at J, with 16 bases between. There are 15 residues in the CDR3. CDR3 in amino acids: CASSTLEGLHYEQYF. The DNA of the CDR3 is TGTGCCAGTAGTACGTTGGAGGGCCTACACTACGAGCAGTACTTC.

In this sample, this clonotype turned up once. The chain combines TRBV7-2 with TRBJ2-3, with 8 bases that match TRBD2. The CDR3 is 15 residues long. Germline CDR1 is SGHTA and CDR2 is FQGNSA. J gave up 1 base and V 2 bases, and 2 bases lay outside the gene matches. DNA for the CDR3: TGTGCCAGCAGCTTAACAGCGGGAGGCACAGATACGCAGTATTTT. This codes for CASSLTAGGTDTQYF. The whole variable domain, remainder taken from reference TRBV7-2 and TRBJ2-3, is GAGVSQSPSNKVTEKGKDVELRCDPISGHTALYWYRQSLGQGLEFLIYFQGNSAPDKSGLPSDRFSAERTGGSVSTLTIQRTQQEDSAVYLCASSLTAGGTDTQYFGPGTRLTVL.

V is TRBV2 and J is TRBJ2-1, with D perhaps TRBD1 or TRBD2 (5 bases each). The V gene's germline CDR1 is SNHLY and CDR2 FYNNEI. With 3 bases removed from V and 7 bases from J, the gap between germline ends came to 13 bases. The CDR3 is 14 amino acids. In DNA, the CDR3 is TGTGCCAGCAGTGAGGGGACCCGGAGGAATGAGCAGTTCTTC. It encodes CASSEGTRRNEQFF.

This chain connects TRBV9 to TRBJ1-6, with 8 bases that match TRBD1. V trimming: 0 bases; J trimming: 9 bases; junction bases outside the gene matches: 8. Germline V lookup: CDR1 SGDLS, CDR2 YYNGEE. There are 16 residues in the CDR3. CDR3 protein: CASSVGRAGGGSPLHF. The CDR3 DNA reads TGTGCCAGCAGCGTAGGCCGGGCAGGGGGCGGTTCACCCCTCCACTTT.

This chain links TRBV10-3 with TRBJ2-5; no firm D call. The CDR3 totals 16 residues. Between the trimmed V and J ends, which lost 0 bases and 2 bases, there was a span of 13 bases. Germline V gives CDR1 ENHRY, CDR2 SYGVKD. The CDR3 is CAISESRYRLQETQYF. The CDR3 nucleotides are TGTGCCATCAGTGAGTCAAGGTACAGATTGCAAGAGACCCAGTACTTC.

The V and J genes are TRBV5-1 and TRBJ2-3; D might be TRBD2 (6 bases). The germline V gene encodes CDR1 SGHRS and CDR2 YFSETQ. There are 12 residues in the CDR3. The V end was cut by 4 bases, the J end by 8 bases, with 11 bases between. The CDR3 DNA reads TGCGCCAGCAGCCCCGAGGAGGGTACGCAGTATTTT. Its protein product is CASSPEEGTQYF.

This clonotype was found once. This chain joins TRBV9 and TRBJ2-5; unclear D gene. The length of the CDR3 is 13 residues. With 0 bases removed from V and 13 bases from J, the gap between germline ends came to 16 bases. Germline CDR1 and CDR2: SGDLS and YYNGEE. The CDR3: CASSVATRTPRYF. In DNA, the CDR3 is TGTGCCAGCAGCGTAGCTACGAGAACCCCCCGGTACTTC.

This clonotype has a count of ten or more. The chain carries TRBV14 and TRBJ1-2; D unclear. Trimming stripped 2 bases from V and 10 bases from J, with 11 bases between. Germline V gives CDR1 SGHDN, CDR2 FVKESK. The CDR3 has 12 amino acids. The CDR3 nucleotides read TGTGCCAGCAGCCAAACGCCCTTACTCTACACCTTC. It specifies CASSQTPLLYTF. Combining the CDR3 with reference TRBV14 and TRBJ1-2 gives the whole variable domain EAGVTQFPSHSVIEKGQTVTLRCDPISGHDNLYWYRRVMGKEIKFLLHFVKESKQDESGMPNNRFLAERTGGTYSTLKVQPAELEDSGVYFCASSQTPLLYTFGSGTRLTVV.

This clonotype has a handful of counts. The V gene is TRBV25-1, the J gene TRBJ2-2; 9 bases are a match to TRBD1. CDR1 is MGHDK, CDR2 SYGVNS, per germline. V lost 5 bases and J lost 4; bases outside the gene matches: 17. The CDR3 spans 19 residues. The CDR3 bases are TGTGCCAGCAGTTCCCTCCAGGGGGGACAGGGAGGCGGCACCGGGGAGCTGTTTTTT. Amino acid sequence: CASSSLQGGQGGGTGELFF.

This clonotype has only a few counts. The genes are TRBV7-3 and TRBJ2-2; D not resolved. Germline V CDR1 and CDR2: SGHTA, FQGTGA. The germline V and J ends were trimmed by 0 bases and 6 bases, with 2 bases remaining between them. The CDR3 covers 12 residues. CDR3 sequence: CASSLTSGELFF. The DNA of the CDR3 is TGTGCCAGCAGCTTAACCTCCGGGGAGCTGTTTTTT.

This clonotype was counted only a few times. The chain uses TRBV13 and TRBJ2-7; D may be TRBD1 (5 bases). With 8 bases removed from V and 1 base from J, the gap between germline ends came to 9 bases. The CDR3 spans 12 residues. The germline gives CDR1 PRHDT, CDR2 FYEKMQ (reference sequence). The CDR3 sequence: CASQGSSYEQYF. DNA of the CDR3: TGTGCCAGCCAGGGAAGTTCCTACGAGCAGTACTTC.

This clonotype was counted many times. The gene calls are TRBV25-1 and TRBJ2-3; TRBD2 aligns across 11 bases. V shed 1 base and J 2 bases; nucleotides not matched to a gene: 5. This CDR3 region has 17 residues. Germline V gene sequence: CDR1 MGHDK, CDR2 SYGVNS. CDR3 loop: CASSEWASGGTTDTQYF. DNA for the CDR3: TGTGCCAGCAGTGAATGGGCTAGCGGGGGGACCACAGATACGCAGTATTTT.

This sequence joins TRBV2 and TRBJ1-6; perhaps TRBD1 as D (6 bases). CDR1 and CDR2 (germline): SNHLY, FYNNEI. V shed 5 bases and J shed 9 bases, with 17 bases lying between them. The CDR3 consists of 15 residues. The CDR3 spells CASSREQGFGSPLHF. In nucleotides, the CDR3 is TGTGCCAGCAGTAGGGAACAGGGTTTTGGTTCACCCCTCCACTTT.

The J gene is TRBJ2-7, the V gene TRBV24-1, with a tentative D call TRBD1 (8 bases). There are 13 residues in the CDR3. Per germline, CDR1 KGHDR and CDR2 SFDVKD. V dropped 5 bases and J dropped 5 bases, with 12 bases sitting between them. CDR3 in DNA: TGTGCCACCAGTGTAACAGGGGGGGACGAGCAGTACTTC. As protein: CATSVTGGDEQYF.